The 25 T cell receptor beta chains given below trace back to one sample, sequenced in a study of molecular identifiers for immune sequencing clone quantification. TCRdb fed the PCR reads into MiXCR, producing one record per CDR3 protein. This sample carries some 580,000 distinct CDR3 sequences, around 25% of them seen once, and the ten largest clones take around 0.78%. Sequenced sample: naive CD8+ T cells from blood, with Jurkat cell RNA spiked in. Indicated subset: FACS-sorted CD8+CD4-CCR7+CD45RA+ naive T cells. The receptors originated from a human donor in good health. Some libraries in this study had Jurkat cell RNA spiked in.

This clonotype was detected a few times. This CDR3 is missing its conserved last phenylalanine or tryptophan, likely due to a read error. The DNA for the CDR3 is TGTGCCAGCGAAACCCCCCGGGACAGGGGGGACGCTTTCTCT. This codes for CASETPRDRGDAFS. The J gene is TRBJ1-1, the V gene TRBV6-2 or TRBV6-3; 11 bases agree with TRBD1. Germline-derived CDR1 and CDR2 are MNHEY and SVGEGT. This CDR3 has 14 residues. V gave up 8 bases and J gave up 11 bases; unmatched junction bases: 13.

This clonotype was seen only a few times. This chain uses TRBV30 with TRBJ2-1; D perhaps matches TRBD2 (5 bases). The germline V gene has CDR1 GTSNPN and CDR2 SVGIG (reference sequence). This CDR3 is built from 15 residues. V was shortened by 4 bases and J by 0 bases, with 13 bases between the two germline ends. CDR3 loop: CAWNLAPISYNEQFF. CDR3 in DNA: TGTGCCTGGAACCTAGCCCCGATCTCCTACAATGAGCAGTTCTTC.

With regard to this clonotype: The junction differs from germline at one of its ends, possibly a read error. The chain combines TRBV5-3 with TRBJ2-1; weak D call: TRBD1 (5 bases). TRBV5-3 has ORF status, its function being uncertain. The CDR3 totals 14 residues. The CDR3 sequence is CASSWVSRVGEQFF. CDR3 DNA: TGTGCCAGCAGCTGGGTTAGCAGGGTCGGAGAGCAGTTCTTC.

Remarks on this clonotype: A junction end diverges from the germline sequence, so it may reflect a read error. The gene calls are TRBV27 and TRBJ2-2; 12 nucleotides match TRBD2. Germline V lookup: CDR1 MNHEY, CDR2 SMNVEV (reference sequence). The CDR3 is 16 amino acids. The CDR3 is CASSSRTSGNAGELFF. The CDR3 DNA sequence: TGTGCCAGCAGTTCAAGGACTAGCGGGAACGCCGGGGAGCTGTTTTTT.

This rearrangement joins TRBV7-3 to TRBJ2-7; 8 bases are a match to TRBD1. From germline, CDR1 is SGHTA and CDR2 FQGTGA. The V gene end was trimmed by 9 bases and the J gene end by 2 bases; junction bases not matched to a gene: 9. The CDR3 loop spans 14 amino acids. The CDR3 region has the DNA TGTGCCAGGCCTGGACAGGGTGTAACCTACGAGCAGTACTTC. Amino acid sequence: CARPGQGVTYEQYF.

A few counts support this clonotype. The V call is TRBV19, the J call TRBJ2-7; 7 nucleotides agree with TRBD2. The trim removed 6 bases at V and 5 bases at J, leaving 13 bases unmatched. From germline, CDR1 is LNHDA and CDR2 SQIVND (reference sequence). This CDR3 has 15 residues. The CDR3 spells CASSGRTNQPHEQYF. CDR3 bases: TGTGCCAGTAGCGGGAGGACAAACCAACCCCACGAGCAGTACTTC.

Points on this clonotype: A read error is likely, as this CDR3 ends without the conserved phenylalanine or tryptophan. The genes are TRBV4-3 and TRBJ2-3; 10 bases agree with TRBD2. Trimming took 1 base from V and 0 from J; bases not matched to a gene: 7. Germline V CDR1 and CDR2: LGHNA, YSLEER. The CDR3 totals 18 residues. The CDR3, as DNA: TGCGCCAGCAGCCAAGGGTCCGGACTAGCGGAAAGCACAGATACGCAGTATGTT. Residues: CASSQGSGLAESTDTQYV.

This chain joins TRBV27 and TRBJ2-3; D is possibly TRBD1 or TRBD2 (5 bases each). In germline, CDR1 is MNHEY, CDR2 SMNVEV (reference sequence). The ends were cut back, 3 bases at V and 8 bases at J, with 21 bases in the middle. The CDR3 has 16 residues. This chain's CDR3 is CASSFGGSGETLTQYF. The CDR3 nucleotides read TGTGCCAGCAGTTTTGGGGGAAGCGGAGAAACGCTTACGCAGTATTTT.

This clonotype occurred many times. This CDR3 is CASSSGTGFEQYF. The CDR3 DNA follows: TGTGCCAGCAGTTCCGGGACAGGGTTCGAGCAGTACTTC. The chain employs TRBV6-5 and TRBJ2-7; 9 nucleotides match TRBD1. This CDR3 spans 13 amino acids. The germline V gene encodes CDR1 MNHEY and CDR2 SVGAGI. V was clipped by 4 bases and J by 6 bases; unmatched bases: 4.

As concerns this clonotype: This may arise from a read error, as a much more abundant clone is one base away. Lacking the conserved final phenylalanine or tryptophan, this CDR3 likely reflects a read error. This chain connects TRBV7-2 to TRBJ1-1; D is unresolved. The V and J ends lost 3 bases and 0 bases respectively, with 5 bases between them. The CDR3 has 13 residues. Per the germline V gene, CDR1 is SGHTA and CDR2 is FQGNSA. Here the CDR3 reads CASSFWLNTEAFL. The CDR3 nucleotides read TGTGCCAGCAGCTTTTGGTTGAACACTGAAGCTTTCCTT.

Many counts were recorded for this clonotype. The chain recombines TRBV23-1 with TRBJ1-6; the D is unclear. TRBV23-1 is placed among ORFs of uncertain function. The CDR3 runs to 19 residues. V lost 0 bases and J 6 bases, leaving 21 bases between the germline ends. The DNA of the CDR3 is TGCGCCAGCAGTCAATCTTCTCGTAGTTTCTATCAACCTAATTCACCCCTCCACTTT. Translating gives CASSQSSRSFYQPNSPLHF.

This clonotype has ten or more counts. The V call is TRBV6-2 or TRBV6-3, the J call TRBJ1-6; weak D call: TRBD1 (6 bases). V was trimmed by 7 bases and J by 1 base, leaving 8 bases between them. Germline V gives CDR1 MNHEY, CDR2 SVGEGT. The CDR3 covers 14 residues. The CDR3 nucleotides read TGTGCCAGCACCGGACAGTCCTATAATTCACCCCTCCACTTT. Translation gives CASTGQSYNSPLHF.

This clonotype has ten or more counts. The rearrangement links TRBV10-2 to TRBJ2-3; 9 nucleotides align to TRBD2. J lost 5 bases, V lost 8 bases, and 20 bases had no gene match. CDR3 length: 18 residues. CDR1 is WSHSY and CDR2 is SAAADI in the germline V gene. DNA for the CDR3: TGCGCCAGCGGATTCCCGCGGGTAGGCGGGGGGGCCTTAGATACGCAGTATTTT. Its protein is CASGFPRVGGGALDTQYF.

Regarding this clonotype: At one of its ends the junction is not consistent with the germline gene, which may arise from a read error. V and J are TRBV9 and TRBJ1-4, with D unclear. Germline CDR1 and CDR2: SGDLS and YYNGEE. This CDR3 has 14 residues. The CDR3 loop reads CASSVDGGREELLF. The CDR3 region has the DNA TGTGCCAGCAGCGTAGATGGAGGTCGAGAAGAACTGCTTTTT.

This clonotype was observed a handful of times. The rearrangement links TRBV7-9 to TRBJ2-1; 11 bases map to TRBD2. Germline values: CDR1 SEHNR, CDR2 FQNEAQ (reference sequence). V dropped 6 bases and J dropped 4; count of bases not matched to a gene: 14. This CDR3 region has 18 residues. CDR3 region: CASSPPVSGRATYNEQFF. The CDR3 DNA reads TGTGCCAGCAGTCCCCCCGTTAGCGGGAGGGCCACTTACAATGAGCAGTTCTTC.

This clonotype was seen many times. This chain's CDR3 is CASSPDILRTDTQYF. In nucleotides, the CDR3 is TGTGCCAGCAGTCCTGACATCCTCCGCACAGATACGCAGTATTTT. This chain joins TRBV28 and TRBJ2-3; D not resolved. Germline values: CDR1 MDHEN, CDR2 SYDVKM. This CDR3 comprises 15 residues. The ends were cut back, 5 bases at V and 1 base at J, with 13 bases in the middle.

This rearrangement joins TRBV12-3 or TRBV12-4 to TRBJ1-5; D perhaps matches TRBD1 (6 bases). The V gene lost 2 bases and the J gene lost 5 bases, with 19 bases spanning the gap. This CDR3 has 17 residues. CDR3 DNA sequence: TGTGCCAGCAGTTTACACCGCTTAGGGGGGCCGGATCAGCCCCAGCATTTT. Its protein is CASSLHRLGGPDQPQHF.

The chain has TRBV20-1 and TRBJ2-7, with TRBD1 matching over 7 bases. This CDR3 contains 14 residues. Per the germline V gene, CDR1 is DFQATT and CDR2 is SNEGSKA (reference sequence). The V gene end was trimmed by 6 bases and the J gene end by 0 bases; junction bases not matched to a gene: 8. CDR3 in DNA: TGCAGTGCCGACGGGGACAGTGGCTCCTACGAGCAGTACTTC. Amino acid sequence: CSADGDSGSYEQYF.

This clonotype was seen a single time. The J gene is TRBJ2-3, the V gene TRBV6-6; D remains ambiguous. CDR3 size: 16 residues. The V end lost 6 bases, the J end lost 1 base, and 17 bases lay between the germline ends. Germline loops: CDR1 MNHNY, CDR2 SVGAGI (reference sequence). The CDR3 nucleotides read TGTGCCAGCAGCTCAATATTCCTCGGCGGCACAGATACGCAGTATTTT. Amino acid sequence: CASSSIFLGGTDTQYF.

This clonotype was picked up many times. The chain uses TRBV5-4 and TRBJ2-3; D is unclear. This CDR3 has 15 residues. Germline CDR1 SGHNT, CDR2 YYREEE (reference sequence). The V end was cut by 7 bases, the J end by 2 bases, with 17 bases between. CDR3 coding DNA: TGTGCCAGCGCGAGCGTGGGCGGCCCCACAGATACGCAGTATTTT. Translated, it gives CASASVGGPTDTQYF.

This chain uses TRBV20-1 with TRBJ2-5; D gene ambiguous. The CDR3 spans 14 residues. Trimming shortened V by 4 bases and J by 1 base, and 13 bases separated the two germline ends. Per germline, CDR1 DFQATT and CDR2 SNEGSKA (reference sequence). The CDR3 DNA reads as TGCAGTGCTAATGCGGAAAACGTCCAAGAGACCCAGTACTTC. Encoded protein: CSANAENVQETQYF.

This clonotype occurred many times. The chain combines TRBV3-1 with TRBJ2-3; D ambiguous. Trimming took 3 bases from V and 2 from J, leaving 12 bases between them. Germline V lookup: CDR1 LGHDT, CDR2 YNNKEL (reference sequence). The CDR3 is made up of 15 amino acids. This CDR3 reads CASSHKGGSTDTQYF. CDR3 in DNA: TGTGCCAGCAGCCACAAGGGCGGATCCACAGATACGCAGTATTTT.

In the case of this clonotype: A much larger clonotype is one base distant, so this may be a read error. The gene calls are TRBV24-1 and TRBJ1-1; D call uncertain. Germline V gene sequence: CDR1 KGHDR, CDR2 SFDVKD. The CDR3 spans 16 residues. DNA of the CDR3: TGTGCCATCAGTGCTCCCTTCCTAGCGTTGAACACTGAAGCTTTCTTT. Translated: CAISAPFLALNTEAFF.

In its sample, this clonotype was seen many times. CDR3 DNA: TGTGCCAGCAGCCTATTCGCAACTAATGAAAAACTGTTTTTT. Its protein product is CASSLFATNEKLFF. The chain carries TRBV2 and TRBJ1-4; D is undetermined. The CDR3 has 14 residues. The V gene's germline CDR1 is SNHLY and CDR2 FYNNEI. V was shortened by 6 bases and J by 0 bases, with 8 bases between the two germline ends.

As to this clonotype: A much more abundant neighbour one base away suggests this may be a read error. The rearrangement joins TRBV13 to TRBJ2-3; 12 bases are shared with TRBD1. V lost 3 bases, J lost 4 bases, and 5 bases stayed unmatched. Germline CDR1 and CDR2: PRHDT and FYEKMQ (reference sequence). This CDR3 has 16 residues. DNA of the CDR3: TGTGCCAGCAGCTTCTGGGACAGGGGGCTTTCAGATACGCAGTATTTT. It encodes CASSFWDRGLSDTQYF.